A selection of T cell receptor beta chains follows, all from one sample in a study of blood T cells in healthy people across ages. MiXCR was run by TCRdb on the 5' RACE reads, yielding one entry per CDR3 protein. The sample lists about 780,000 distinct CDR3 sequences, around 45% occurring once. The specimen sequenced was blood. These receptors were taken from an elderly man in good health. Both conserved end residues are part of each CDR3. Fields, in order: clone size, J gene, D gene, V gene, CDR3 protein, CDR3 DNA. The D gene is left open where the match is weak. Expanded clones are given a class, and other clones once, few, many or no size at all.

. TRBJ1-1 . TRBV7-3 CAGSRFGGQNTEAFF TGTGCCGGCTCGCGGTTCGGCGGACAAAACACTGAAGCTTTCTTT
few TRBJ2-6 . TRBV28 CASSPSESGANVLTF TGTGCCAGCAGCCCCTCTGAGTCTGGGGCCAACGTCCTGACTTTC
few TRBJ1-6 . TRBV6-1 CASSEIGGPYNSPLHF TGTGCCAGCAGTGAAATTGGGGGCCCCTATAATTCACCCCTCCACTTT
few TRBJ2-1 . TRBV11-2 CASSFVSINEQFF TGTGCCAGCAGCTTCGTGTCAATCAATGAGCAGTTCTTC
. TRBJ2-3 . TRBV20-1 CSAKSWITDTQYF TGCAGTGCAAAGAGTTGGATCACAGATACGCAGTATTTT
. TRBJ2-7 TRBD1 TRBV3-1 CASSRTGTGGYEQYF TGTGCCAGCAGCCGCACCGGGACAGGGGGATACGAGCAGTACTTC
. TRBJ2-7 . TRBV4-2 CASSQERQKAYKQYF TGTGCCAGCAGCCAAGAGCGGCAGAAGGCCTACAAGCAGTACTTC
. TRBJ2-2 . TRBV27 CATMGGGFNTGELFF TGTGCCACGATGGGAGGAGGTTTTAACACCGGGGAGCTGTTTTTT
. TRBJ2-5 TRBD2 TRBV4-2 CASSTRPSGAKETQYF TGTGCCAGCAGCACCCGCCCTAGCGGGGCTAAAGAGACCCAGTACTTC
. TRBJ2-1 . TRBV30 CAWSVLEHYNEQFF TGTGCCTGGAGTGTACTGGAACATTACAATGAGCAGTTCTTC
few TRBJ2-3 TRBD1 TRBV15 CADQSGGCENTQYF TGTGCTGACCAGTCAGGGGGTTGTGAGAATACGCAGTATTTT
few TRBJ1-2 . TRBV24-1 CATSDFNYGYTF TGTGCCACCAGTGATTTCAACTATGGCTACACCTTC
once TRBJ2-7 TRBD2 TRBV12-3/TRBV12-4 CASTKTSGRRSYNEQYF TGTGCCAGCACCAAGACTAGCGGGAGAAGGTCCTACAATGAGCAGTACTTC
few TRBJ2-7 . TRBV10-3 CAIRASASEQYF TGTGCCATCAGAGCCTCGGCCAGCGAGCAGTACTTC
. TRBJ2-1 TRBD2 TRBV3-1 CASTKREADNEQFF TGTGCCAGCACCAAGCGGGAGGCCGACAATGAGCAGTTCTTC
. TRBJ1-4 . TRBV4-1 CASSQDGRGNEKLFF TGCGCCAGCAGCCAAGATGGTAGAGGTAATGAAAAACTGTTTTTT
few TRBJ2-1 TRBD1 TRBV7-6 CASGTGGYNEQFF TGTGCCAGCGGGACAGGGGGGTACAATGAGCAGTTCTTC
. TRBJ2-7 . TRBV12-3/TRBV12-4 CASTLSVQGAQYF TGTGCCAGCACCTTAAGCGTTCAAGGGGCCCAGTACTTC
many TRBJ2-1 TRBD2 TRBV12-3/TRBV12-4 CASRYYSPGLAGRPSPNEQFF TGTGCCAGCAGATACTACTCCCCGGGACTAGCGGGACGCCCCTCCCCCAATGAGCAGTTCTTC
few TRBJ1-4 . TRBV18 CASSPTLGTTNEKLFF TGTGCCAGCTCACCGACACTAGGAACAACTAATGAAAAACTGTTTTTT
. TRBJ1-4 . TRBV29-1 CSVAPSGRGDEKLFF TGCAGCGTTGCCCCCTCGGGCAGGGGCGATGAAAAACTGTTTTTT
. TRBJ2-3 . TRBV29-1 CSGRSTDTQYF TGCAGCGGACGGAGCACAGATACGCAGTATTTT
. TRBJ2-3 TRBD2 TRBV20-1 CSAQGPGLALGTQYF TGCAGTGCTCAGGGGCCGGGACTAGCGTTGGGTACGCAGTATTTT
. TRBJ2-7 TRBD2 TRBV4-1 CASKGLAGEQYF TGCGCCAGCAAAGGACTAGCGGGAGAGCAGTACTTC
. TRBJ2-5 . TRBV10-2 CASSEGTISPQETQYF TGCGCCAGCAGTGAGGGTACCATCAGCCCTCAAGAGACCCAGTACTTC
. TRBJ1-2 . TRBV5-1 CASTEPSAGGYTF TGCGCCAGCACCGAACCCAGCGCTGGCGGCTACACCTTC
. TRBJ2-5 . TRBV7-2 CASSSQGGQETQYF TGTGCCAGCAGCTCCCAGGGGGGCCAAGAGACCCAGTACTTC
few TRBJ2-1 TRBD2 TRBV5-8 CASSPAYSGSRAEQFF TGTGCCAGCAGCCCAGCGTATAGCGGGAGTCGAGCTGAGCAGTTCTTC
. TRBJ2-1 TRBD1 TRBV6-5 CASSRTRTGHEQFF TGTGCCAGCAGCCGAACCCGGACAGGTCATGAGCAGTTCTTC
few TRBJ2-5 . TRBV12-3/TRBV12-4 CASSIQFVQQETQYF TGTGCCAGCAGTATTCAGTTCGTTCAACAAGAGACCCAGTACTTC
. TRBJ1-6 . TRBV12-3/TRBV12-4 CASRPPDRQNSPLHF TGTGCCAGCAGACCACCAGACAGGCAGAATTCACCCCTCCACTTT
. TRBJ2-1 . TRBV20-1 CSASRGSTYNEQFF TGCAGTGCTAGTCGGGGGAGTACCTACAATGAGCAGTTCTTC
. TRBJ1-6 . TRBV7-9 CASSPPALESPLHF TGTGCCAGCAGCCCCCCAGCCTTAGAGTCACCCCTCCACTTT
few TRBJ2-5 . TRBV3-1 CASSRRQRQETQYF TGTGCCAGCAGCCGACGGCAGAGACAAGAGACCCAGTACTTC
. TRBJ2-7 . TRBV4-3 CASSPTVTGNYEQYF TGCGCCAGCAGCCCGACCGTAACAGGGAACTACGAGCAGTACTTC
. TRBJ2-5 TRBD1 TRBV6-6 CATLGGGETQYF TGTGCCACCCTAGGGGGCGGGGAGACCCAGTACTTC
. TRBJ2-3 . TRBV6-5 CAREVHSGVYTQYF TGTGCCAGGGAGGTGCATTCGGGCGTATATACGCAGTATTTT
. TRBJ2-7 . TRBV6-6 CASMVGIAYEQYF TGTGCCAGCATGGTCGGGATCGCCTACGAGCAGTACTTC
. TRBJ2-1 TRBD2 TRBV6-4 CASSETIAGGPAYNEQFF TGTGCCAGCAGTGAAACGATAGCGGGGGGGCCGGCCTACAATGAGCAGTTCTTC
. TRBJ2-1 . TRBV13 CASSLAPGNSEQFF TGTGCCAGCAGCTTAGCACCAGGGAATAGTGAGCAGTTCTTC
few TRBJ2-1 . TRBV5-4 CAQPSPEPRQANNEQFF TGTGCCCAGCCCTCCCCTGAGCCGAGGCAGGCCAACAATGAGCAGTTCTTC
few TRBJ2-7 TRBD2 TRBV6-6 CASGSSGRAYEQYF TGTGCCAGCGGCAGTAGCGGGAGGGCCTACGAGCAGTACTTC
. TRBJ2-3 . TRBV12-3/TRBV12-4 CASRNRRVSTDTQYF TGTGCCAGCAGAAATCGTAGGGTGTCCACAGATACGCAGTATTTT
. TRBJ2-5 . TRBV19 CASSIGRYAGETQYF TGTGCCAGTAGTATAGGCCGATACGCCGGAGAGACCCAGTACTTC